This TCR beta chain derives from a study of blood T cell repertoires in COVID-19. Study as a whole: Collection of acute and convalescent COVID-19 samples took place in the United States, Italy and Spain. Sample material is recorded as cDNA or gDNA derived from T cells, B-cell-depleted T cells, or PBMCs.

Original data processing: Reference gene primer amplification gave estimated nucleated cell counts. Profiling relied on immunoSEQ multiplex PCR, and the TCRdb table lists in-frame clones only, not all of them. V, J and clone size derive from that table, while D and trimming were established from the DNA sequence. This table holds 85,000 to 120,000 clones, 87% found once. The germline V gene encodes CDR1 SGHDT and CDR2 YYEEEE. The CDR3 loop spans 17 amino acids. J lost 4 bases, V lost 4 bases, and 13 bases had no gene match. The sequencing input was peripheral blood. The chain is built from TRBV5-6 and TRBJ2-3; 9 nucleotides match TRBD1. The receptor's source is a man aged 45-65 years with active COVID-19. The CDR3 bases are TGTGCCAGCAGCCCACTACACCGGGACAGGGTCTCAGATACGCAGTATTTT. Translating it yields CASSPLHRDRVSDTQYF.